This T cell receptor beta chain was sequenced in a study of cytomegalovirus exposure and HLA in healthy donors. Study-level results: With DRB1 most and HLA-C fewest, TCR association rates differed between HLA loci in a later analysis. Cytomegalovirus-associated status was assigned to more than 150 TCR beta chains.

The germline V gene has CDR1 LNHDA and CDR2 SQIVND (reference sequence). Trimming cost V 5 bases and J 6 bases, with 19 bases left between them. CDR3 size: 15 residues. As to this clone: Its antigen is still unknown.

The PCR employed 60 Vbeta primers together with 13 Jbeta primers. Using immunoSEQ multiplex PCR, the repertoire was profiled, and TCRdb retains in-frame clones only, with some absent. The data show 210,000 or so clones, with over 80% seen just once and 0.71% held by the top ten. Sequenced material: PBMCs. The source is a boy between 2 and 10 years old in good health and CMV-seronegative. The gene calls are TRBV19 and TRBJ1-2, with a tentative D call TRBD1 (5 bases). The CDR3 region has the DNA TGTGCCAGTAGTCTCGGCAGCAGGGCTCGGGATGGCTACACCTTC. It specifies CASSLGSRARDGYTF.